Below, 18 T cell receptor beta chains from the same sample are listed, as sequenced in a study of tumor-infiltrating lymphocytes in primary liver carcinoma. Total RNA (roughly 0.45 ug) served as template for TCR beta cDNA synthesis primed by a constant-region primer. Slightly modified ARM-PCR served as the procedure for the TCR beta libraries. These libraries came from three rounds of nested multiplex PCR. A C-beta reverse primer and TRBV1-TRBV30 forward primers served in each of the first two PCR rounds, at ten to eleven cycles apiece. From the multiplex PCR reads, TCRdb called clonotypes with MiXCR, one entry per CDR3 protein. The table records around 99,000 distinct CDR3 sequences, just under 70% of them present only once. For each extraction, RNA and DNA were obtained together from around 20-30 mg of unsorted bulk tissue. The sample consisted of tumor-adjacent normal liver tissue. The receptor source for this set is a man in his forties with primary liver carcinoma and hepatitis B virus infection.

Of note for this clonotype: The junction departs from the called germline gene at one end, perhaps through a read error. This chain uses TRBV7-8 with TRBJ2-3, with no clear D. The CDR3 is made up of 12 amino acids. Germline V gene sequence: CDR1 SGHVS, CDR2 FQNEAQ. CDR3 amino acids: CASSSSADTQYF. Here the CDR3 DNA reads TGTGCCAGCAGCTCCTCAGCAGATACGCAATATTTT.

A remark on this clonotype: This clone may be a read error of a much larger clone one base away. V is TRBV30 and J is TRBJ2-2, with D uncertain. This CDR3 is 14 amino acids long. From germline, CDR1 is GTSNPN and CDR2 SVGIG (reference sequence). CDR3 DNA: TGTGCCTGGAAAAGGACGGCGAACACCGTGGAGCTGTTTTTT. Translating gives CAWKRTANTVELFF.

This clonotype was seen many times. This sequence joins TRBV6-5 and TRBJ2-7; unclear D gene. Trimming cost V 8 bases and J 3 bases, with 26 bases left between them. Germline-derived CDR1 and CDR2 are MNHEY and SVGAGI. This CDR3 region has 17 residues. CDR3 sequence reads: CASQREVSAQTGYEQYF. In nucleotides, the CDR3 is TGTGCCAGCCAACGAGAAGTATCTGCCCAAACGGGCTACGAGCAGTACTTC.

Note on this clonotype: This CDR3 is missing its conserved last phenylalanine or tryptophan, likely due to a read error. In DNA, the CDR3 is TGTGCCAGCAGCCCGCTAGCGGGGCTTTACAATGAACAGTTCCTC. It is translated as CASSPLAGLYNEQFL. The chain has TRBV14 and TRBJ2-1; 9 bases match TRBD2. There are 15 residues in the CDR3. Germline lookup yields CDR1 SGHDN and CDR2 FVKESK.

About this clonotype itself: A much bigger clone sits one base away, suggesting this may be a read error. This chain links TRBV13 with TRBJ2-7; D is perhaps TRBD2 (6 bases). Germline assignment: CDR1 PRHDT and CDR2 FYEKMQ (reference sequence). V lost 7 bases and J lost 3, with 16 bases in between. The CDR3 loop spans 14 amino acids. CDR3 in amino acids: CASTRWGDCYEQYF. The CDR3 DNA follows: TGTGCCAGCACCCGCTGGGGGGATTGCTACGAGCAGTACTTC.

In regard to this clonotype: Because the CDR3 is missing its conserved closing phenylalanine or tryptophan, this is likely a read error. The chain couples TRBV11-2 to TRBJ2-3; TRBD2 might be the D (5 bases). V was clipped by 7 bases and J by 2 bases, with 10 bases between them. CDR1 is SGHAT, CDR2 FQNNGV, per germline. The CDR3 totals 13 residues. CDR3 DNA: TGTGCCAGCAACAGCCGGGACACAGATACGCAGTATTCT. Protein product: CASNSRDTDTQYS.

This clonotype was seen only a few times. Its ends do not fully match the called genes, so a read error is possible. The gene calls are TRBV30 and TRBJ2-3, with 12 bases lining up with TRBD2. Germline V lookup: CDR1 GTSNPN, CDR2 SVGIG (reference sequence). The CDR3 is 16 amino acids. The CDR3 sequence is CARSRGLAGNTDTQYF. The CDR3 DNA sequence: TGTGCCCGGAGTCGCGGACTAGCGGGGAACACAGATACGCAGTATTTT.

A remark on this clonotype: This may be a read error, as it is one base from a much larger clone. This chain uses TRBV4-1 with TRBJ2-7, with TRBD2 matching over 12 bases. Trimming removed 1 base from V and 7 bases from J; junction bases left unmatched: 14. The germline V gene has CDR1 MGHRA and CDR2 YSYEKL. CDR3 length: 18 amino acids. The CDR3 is CASSQGDALAGGPGEQYF. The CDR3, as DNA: TGCGCCAGCAGCCAAGGGGACGCCCTAGCGGGAGGGCCAGGAGAGCAGTACTTC.

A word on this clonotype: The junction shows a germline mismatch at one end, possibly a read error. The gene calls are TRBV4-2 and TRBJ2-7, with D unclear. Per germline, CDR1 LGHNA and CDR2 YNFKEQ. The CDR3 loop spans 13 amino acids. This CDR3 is CVSSQDRDYEQYF. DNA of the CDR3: TGTGTCAGCAGCCAAGATCGAGACTACGAGCAGTACTTC.

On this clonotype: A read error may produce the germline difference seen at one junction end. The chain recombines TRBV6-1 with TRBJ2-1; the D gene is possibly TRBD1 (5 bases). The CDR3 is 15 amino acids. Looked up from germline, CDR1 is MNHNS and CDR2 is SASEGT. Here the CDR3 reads CASSPLQGSHNEQFF. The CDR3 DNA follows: TGTGCCAGCAGTCCTCTTCAGGGCTCCCACAACGAGCAGTTCTTC.

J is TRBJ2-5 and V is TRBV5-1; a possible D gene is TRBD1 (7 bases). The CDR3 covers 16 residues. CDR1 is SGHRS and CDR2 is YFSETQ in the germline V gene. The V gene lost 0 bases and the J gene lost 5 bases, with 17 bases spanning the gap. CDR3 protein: CASSLDSEQGRETQYF. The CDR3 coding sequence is TGCGCCAGCAGCTTGGATTCTGAACAGGGGAGGGAGACCCAGTACTTC.

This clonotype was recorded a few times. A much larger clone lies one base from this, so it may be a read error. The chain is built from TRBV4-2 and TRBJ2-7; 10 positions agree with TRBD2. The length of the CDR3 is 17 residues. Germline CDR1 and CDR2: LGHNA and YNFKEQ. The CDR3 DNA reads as TGTGCCAGCAGCCAAGACAGTGGACTAGCGGACTCCTACGAGAAGTACTTC. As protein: CASSQDSGLADSYEKYF.

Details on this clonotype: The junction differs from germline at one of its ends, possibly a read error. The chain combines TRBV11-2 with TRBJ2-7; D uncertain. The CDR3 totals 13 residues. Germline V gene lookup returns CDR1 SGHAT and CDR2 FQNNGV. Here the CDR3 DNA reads TGTGCCAACAGCTTATTCGAGGCGAAAGAGCAGTACTTC. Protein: CANSLFEAKEQYF.

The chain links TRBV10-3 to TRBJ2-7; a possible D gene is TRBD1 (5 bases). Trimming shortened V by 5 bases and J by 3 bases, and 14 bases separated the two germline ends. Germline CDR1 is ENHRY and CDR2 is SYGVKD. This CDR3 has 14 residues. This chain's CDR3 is CAISSGKGIYEQYF. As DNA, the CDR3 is TGTGCCATCAGTTCAGGGAAAGGGATCTACGAGCAGTACTTC.

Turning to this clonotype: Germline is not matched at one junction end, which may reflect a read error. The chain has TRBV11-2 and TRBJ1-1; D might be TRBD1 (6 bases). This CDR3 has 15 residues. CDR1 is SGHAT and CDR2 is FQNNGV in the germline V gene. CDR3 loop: CASSLKPGAQTETFF. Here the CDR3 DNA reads TGTGCCAGCAGCTTAAAGCCAGGGGCGCAAACTGAAACTTTCTTT.

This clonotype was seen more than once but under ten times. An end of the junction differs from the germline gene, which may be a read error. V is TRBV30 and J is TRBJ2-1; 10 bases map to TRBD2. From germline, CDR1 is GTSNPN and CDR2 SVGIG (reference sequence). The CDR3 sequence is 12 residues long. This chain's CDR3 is CTWGLALNEQFF. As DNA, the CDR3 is TGTACCTGGGGACTAGCGTTAAATGAGCAGTTCTTC. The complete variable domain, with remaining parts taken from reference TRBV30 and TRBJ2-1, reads SQTIHQWPATLVQPVGSPLSLECTVEGTSNPNLYWYRQAAGRGLQLLFYSVGIGQISSEVPQNLSASRPQDRQFILSSKKLLLSDSGFYLCTWGLALNEQFFGPGTRLTVL.

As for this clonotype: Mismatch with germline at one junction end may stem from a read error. The CDR3 nucleotides read TGTGTCAGCAGCTCACACCCCAGCGGGAGGATCTATGAGCAGTTCTTC. Protein product: CVSSSHPSGRIYEQFF. J is TRBJ2-1 and V is TRBV11-2, with 9 bases matching TRBD2. This CDR3 has 16 amino acids. CDR1 and CDR2 from the germline V gene are SGHAT and FQNNGV.

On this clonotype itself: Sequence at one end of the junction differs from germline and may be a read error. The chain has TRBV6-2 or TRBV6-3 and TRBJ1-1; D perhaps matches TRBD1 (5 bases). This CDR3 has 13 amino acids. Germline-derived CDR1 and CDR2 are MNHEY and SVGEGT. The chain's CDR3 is CASSWDSNTEASF. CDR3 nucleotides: TGTGCCAGCAGCTGGGACTCGAACACTGAAGCTTCCTTT.